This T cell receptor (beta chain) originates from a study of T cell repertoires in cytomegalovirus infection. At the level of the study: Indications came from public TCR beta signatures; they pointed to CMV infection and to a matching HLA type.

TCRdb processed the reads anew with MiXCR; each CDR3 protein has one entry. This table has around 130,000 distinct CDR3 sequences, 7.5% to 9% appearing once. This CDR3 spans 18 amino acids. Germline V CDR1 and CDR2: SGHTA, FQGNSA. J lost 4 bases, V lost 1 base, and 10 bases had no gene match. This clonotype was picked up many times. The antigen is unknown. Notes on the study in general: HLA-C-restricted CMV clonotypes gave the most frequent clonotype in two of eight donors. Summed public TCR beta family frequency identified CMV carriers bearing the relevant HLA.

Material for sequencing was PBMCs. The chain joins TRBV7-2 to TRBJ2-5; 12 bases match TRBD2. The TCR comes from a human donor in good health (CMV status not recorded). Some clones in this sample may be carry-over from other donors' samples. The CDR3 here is CASSLDLAGGPKRETQYF. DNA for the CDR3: TGTGCCAGCAGCTTAGATCTAGCGGGGGGGCCGAAGAGAGAGACCCAGTACTTC.